The T cell receptor (beta chain) described here comes from a study of blood T cell repertoires in COVID-19. Overall study: Researchers got acute and convalescent COVID-19 samples from the United States, Italy and Spain.

J gave up 2 bases and V 1 base, and 4 bases lay outside the gene matches. Germline loops: CDR1 SGDLS, CDR2 YYNGEE. The CDR3 runs 15 residues. Per the authors' pipeline: Counts of nucleated cells, estimated from reference gene primer amplification, were obtained. Here immunoSEQ multiplex PCR was the method, and the copy in TCRdb shows in-frame clones only, minus some. V, J and clone size were drawn from that table, and D and trimming were deduced from the DNA. The data show about 290,000 clones, with 86% seen just once and about 3% held by the top ten. Sequenced sample: peripheral blood. The clonotype was recovered from a woman aged 25 to 39 with active or convalescent COVID-19. This chain uses TRBV9 with TRBJ2-3, with 7 bases lining up with TRBD2. The CDR3 nucleotides read TGTGCCAGCAGCGTAAGTCTAGCGGCCACAGATACGCAGTATTTT. Amino acids: CASSVSLAATDTQYF.